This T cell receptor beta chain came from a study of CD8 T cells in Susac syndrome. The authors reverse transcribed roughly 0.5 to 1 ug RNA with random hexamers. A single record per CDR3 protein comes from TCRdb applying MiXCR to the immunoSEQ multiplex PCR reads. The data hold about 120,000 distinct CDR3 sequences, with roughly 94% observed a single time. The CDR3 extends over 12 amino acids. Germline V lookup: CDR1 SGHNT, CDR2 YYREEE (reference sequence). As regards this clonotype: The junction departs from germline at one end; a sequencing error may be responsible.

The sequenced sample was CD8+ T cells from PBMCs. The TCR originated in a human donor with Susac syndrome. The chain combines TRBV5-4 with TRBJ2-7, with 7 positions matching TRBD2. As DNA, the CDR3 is TGTGCCAGCAGCCCCGAAGCGGGGACCTTTCTATTC. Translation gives CASSPEAGTFLF. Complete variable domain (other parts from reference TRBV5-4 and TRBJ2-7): ETGVTQSPTHLIKTRGQQVTLRCSSQSGHNTVSWYQQALGQGPQFIFQYYREEENGRGNFPPRFSGLQFPNYSSELNVNALELDDSALYLCASSPEAGTFLFGPGTRLTVT.